This TCR beta chain was obtained from a study of cytomegalovirus exposure and HLA in healthy donors. Whole-study context: The roughly 110 validation repertoires matched the approximately 700 first-cohort repertoires in platform, a later analysis reported.

Measured with immunoSEQ multiplex PCR; TCRdb has only the in-frame clones, and not every one. The table records roughly 95,000 clones, approximately 81% of them present only once. Points from the study as a whole: The classifier was said to identify cytomegalovirus status with high specificity and sensitivity. 164 TCR beta chains were listed as cytomegalovirus-associated.

Concerning this clone itself: Its target is not known.

V lost 6 bases and J lost 1, with 19 bases in between. This CDR3 is built from 16 residues. Germline assignment: CDR1 SGHNT and CDR2 YYREEE (reference sequence). Sample: PBMCs. This rearrangement joins TRBV5-4 to TRBJ1-2; TRBD1 might be the D (5 bases). The clonotype comes from a man younger than 30 in good health and CMV-seropositive. CDR3 bases: TGTGCCAGCACTCGTATCACTGGGGCGGTTAACTATGGCTACACCTTC. Translated: CASTRITGAVNYGYTF.